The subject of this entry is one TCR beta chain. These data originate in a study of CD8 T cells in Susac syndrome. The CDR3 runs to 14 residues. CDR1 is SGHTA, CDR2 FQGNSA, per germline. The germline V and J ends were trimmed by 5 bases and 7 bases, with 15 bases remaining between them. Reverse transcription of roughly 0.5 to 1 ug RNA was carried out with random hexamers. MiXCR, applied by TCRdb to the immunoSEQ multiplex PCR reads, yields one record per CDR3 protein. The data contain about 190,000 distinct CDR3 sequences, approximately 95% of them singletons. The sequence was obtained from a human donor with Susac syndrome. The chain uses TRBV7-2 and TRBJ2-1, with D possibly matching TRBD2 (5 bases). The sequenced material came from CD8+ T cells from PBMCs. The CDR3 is CASSSIGLANEQFF. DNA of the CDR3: TGTGCCAGCAGCAGTATAGGACTGGCTAATGAGCAGTTCTTC.